This T cell receptor beta chain emerged from a study of blood T cell repertoires in COVID-19. As for the study in general: COVID-19 samples collected from the United States, Italy and Spain covered acute and convalescent phases.

Per the germline V gene, CDR1 is LNHNV and CDR2 is YYDKDF (reference sequence). This CDR3 is built from 17 residues. Trimming cost V 6 bases and J 5 bases, with 25 bases left between them. Sequencing was performed with immunoSEQ multiplex PCR; in TCRdb, only in-frame clones are kept and a portion is missing. The table has under 300,000 clones, around 84% seen once. The chain employs TRBV15 and TRBJ1-2; D unresolved. Specimen: peripheral blood. This sequence was found in a man aged 35 to 55 who had recovered from COVID-19. The CDR3 region has the DNA TGTGCCACCAGTCCCGGAGGTTTTGTGGGCCCAGCTTATGGCTACACCTTC. It specifies CATSPGGFVGPAYGYTF.